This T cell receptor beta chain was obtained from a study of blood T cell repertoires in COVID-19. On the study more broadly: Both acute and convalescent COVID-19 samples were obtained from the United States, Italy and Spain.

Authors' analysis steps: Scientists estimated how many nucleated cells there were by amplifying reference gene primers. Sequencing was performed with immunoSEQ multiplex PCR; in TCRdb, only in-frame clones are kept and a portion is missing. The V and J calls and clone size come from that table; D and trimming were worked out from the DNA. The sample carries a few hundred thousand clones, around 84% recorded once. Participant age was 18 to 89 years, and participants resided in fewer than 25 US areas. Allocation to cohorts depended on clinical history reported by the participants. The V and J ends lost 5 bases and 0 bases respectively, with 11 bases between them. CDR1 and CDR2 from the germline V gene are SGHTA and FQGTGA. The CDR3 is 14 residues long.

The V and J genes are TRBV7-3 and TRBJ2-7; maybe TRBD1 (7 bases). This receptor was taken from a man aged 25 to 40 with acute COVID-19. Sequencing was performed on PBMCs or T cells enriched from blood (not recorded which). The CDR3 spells CASSPQGGSYEQYF. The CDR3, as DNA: TGTGCCAGCAGCCCGCAGGGGGGCTCCTACGAGCAGTACTTC.